This TCR beta chain originates from a study of shared clonotypes between healthy human individuals. This clone is a singleton in its sample. Its specificity is unknown. Study-wide points: Naive subsets tended to show greater estimated richness than memory subsets.

Germline V gene sequence: CDR1 PRHDT, CDR2 FYEKMQ (reference sequence). The CDR3 runs 14 residues. Trimming removed 4 bases at V and 3 bases at J, with 13 bases between. Clones were sequenced by immunoSEQ multiplex PCR, and TCRdb holds only the in-frame ones, with some missing. The sample holds under 1,100,000 clones; about 75% are singletons and the top ten take 1.4%. Source material: memory CD4+ T cells sorted from blood. Specified subset: CD45RA-negative fraction. The receptor comes from a man between 18 and 29 years old in good health. The J gene is TRBJ2-7, the V gene TRBV13; D gene ambiguous. The CDR3 bases are TGTGCCAGCAGCTCCTCCGGGCCCTTCTACGAGCAGTACTTC. Protein product: CASSSSGPFYEQYF.